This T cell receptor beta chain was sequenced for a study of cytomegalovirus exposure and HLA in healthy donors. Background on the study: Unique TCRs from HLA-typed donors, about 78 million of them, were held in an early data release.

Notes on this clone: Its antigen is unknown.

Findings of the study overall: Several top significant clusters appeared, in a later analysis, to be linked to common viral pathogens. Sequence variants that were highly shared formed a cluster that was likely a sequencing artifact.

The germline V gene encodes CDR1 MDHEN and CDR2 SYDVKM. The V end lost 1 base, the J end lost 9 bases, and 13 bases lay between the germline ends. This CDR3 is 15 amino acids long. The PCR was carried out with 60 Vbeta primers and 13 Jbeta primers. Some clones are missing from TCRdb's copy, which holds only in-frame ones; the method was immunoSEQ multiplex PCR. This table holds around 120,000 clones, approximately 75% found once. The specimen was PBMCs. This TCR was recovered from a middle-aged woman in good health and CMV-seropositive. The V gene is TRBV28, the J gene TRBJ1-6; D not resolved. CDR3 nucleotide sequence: TGTGCCAGCAGTTTATATCAGGTGGAGGGTTCACCCCTCCACTTT. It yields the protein CASSLYQVEGSPLHF.